What follows are 28 T cell receptor beta chains derived from one specimen sequenced in a study of cytomegalovirus exposure and HLA in healthy donors. Both 60 Vbeta primers and 13 Jbeta primers went into the PCR. Libraries were prepared by immunoSEQ multiplex PCR; TCRdb keeps only in-frame clonotypes and omits some of them. There are about 100,000 clones in the sample; about four fifths occur only once, and roughly 14% lies in the top ten. The specimen sequenced was PBMCs. Receptors originate from a woman aged 65 to 85 in good health and CMV-seropositive.

This clone occurred a few times. The chain recombines TRBV5-1 with TRBJ2-1, with 7 bases that match TRBD1. The V and J ends lost 0 bases and 8 bases, in that order; junction bases with no gene match: 2. CDR1 is SGHRS, CDR2 YFSETQ, per germline. The CDR3 runs 13 residues. The CDR3 protein is CASSLGGQHEQFF. In DNA, the CDR3 is TGCGCCAGCAGCTTGGGGGGACAGCATGAGCAGTTCTTC. The full variable domain, with the rest looked up from reference TRBV5-1 and TRBJ2-1, is KAGVTQTPRYLIKTRGQQVTLSCSPISGHRSVSWYQQTPGQGLQFLFEYFSETQRNKGNFPGRFSGRQFSNSRSEMNVSTLELGDSALYLCASSLGGQHEQFFGPGTRLTVL.

The chain carries TRBV7-6 and TRBJ2-1; D remains unclear. V was clipped by 1 base and J by 5 bases, with 6 bases between them. Per the germline V gene, CDR1 is SGHVS and CDR2 is FNYEAQ. This CDR3 region has 13 residues. CDR3 residues: CASSLVEDNEQFF. CDR3 nucleotides: TGTGCCAGCAGCTTAGTAGAGGACAATGAGCAGTTCTTC. Using reference TRBV7-6 and TRBJ2-1 for the parts outside the CDR3, the full variable domain is GAGVSQSPRYKVTKRGQDVALRCDPISGHVSLYWYRQALGQGPEFLTYFNYEAQQDKSGLPNDRFSAERPEGSISTLTIQRTEQRDSAMYRCASSLVEDNEQFFGPGTRLTVL.

This clone was found once. The V and J genes are TRBV6-4 and TRBJ1-2; 9 bases map to TRBD1. The germline V gene encodes CDR1 MRHNA and CDR2 SNTAGT. V dropped 6 bases and J dropped 3; count of bases not matched to a gene: 8. This CDR3 is 15 amino acids long. CDR3 coding DNA: TGTGCCAGCAGGAATCACAGGGGGCAGGACTATGGCTACACCTTC. Amino acids: CASRNHRGQDYGYTF.

This clone was found a few times. V gene TRBV29-1 combines with J gene TRBJ2-2; D gene uncertain. Germline V CDR1 and CDR2: SQVTM, ANQGSEA. The CDR3 sequence is 14 residues long. V was trimmed by 5 bases and J by 4 bases, leaving 14 bases between them. CDR3 residues: CSVLGWSLTGELFF. The CDR3 DNA follows: TGCAGCGTTTTGGGCTGGTCTCTCACCGGGGAGCTGTTTTTT.

The chain uses TRBV19 and TRBJ1-1, with 8 positions matching TRBD1. V lost 9 bases and J lost 1; bases outside the gene matches: 10. The CDR3 is made up of 15 amino acids. Germline CDR1 and CDR2: LNHDA and SQIVND (reference sequence). In DNA form, the CDR3 reads TGTGCCAGCACCCTACGGACAGGGTCGAACACTGAAGCTTTCTTT. It yields the protein CASTLRTGSNTEAFF.

The chain is built from TRBV11-2 and TRBJ2-5; D is possibly TRBD1 (6 bases). TRBJ2-7 explains the end of the DNA better; the J call may be wrong. CDR1 is SGHAT and CDR2 is FQNNGV in the germline V gene. This CDR3 has 17 residues. CDR3 region: CASSWGQRPPLSYEQYF. For the CDR3, the DNA is TGTGCCAGCAGCTGGGGACAAAGGCCCCCCCTCTCCTACGAGCAGTACTTC.

This chain connects TRBV7-2 to TRBJ2-7, with a tentative D call TRBD2 (6 bases). The V gene's germline CDR1 is SGHTA and CDR2 FQGNSA. CDR3 length equals 16 residues. V lost 5 bases, J lost 3 bases, and 20 bases lay in between. The CDR3: CASSTTRGPLLYEQYF. In nucleotides, the CDR3 is TGTGCCAGCAGCACCACGCGGGGTCCCCTGCTCTACGAGCAGTACTTC.

This sequence joins TRBV27 and TRBJ2-3; D perhaps matches TRBD1 (6 bases). V was shortened by 4 bases and J by 2 bases, with 13 bases between the two germline ends. CDR3 length: 15 amino acids. Germline CDR1 is MNHEY and CDR2 is SMNVEV (reference sequence). CDR3 loop: CASSSSTGITDTQYF. Here the CDR3 DNA reads TGTGCCAGCAGTTCTTCCACAGGGATCACAGATACGCAGTATTTT.

The chain uses TRBV7-9 and TRBJ1-2, with 8 bases lining up with TRBD1. Germline CDR1 reads SEHNR; CDR2 reads FQNEAQ (reference sequence). V shed 4 bases, J shed 4 bases, and the junction held 8 bases outside the gene matches. The CDR3 runs 15 residues. The CDR3 nucleotides read TGTGCCAGCAGCTCTCGGACAGGGTCTACCTATGGCTACACCTTC. This sequence encodes CASSSRTGSTYGYTF.

This clone was seen more than once but under ten times. V is TRBV6-1 and J is TRBJ1-5, with 9 bases lining up with TRBD1. Germline V gene lookup returns CDR1 MNHNS and CDR2 SASEGT. The CDR3 extends over 15 amino acids. V lost 5 bases to trimming and J lost 5 bases; unmatched junction nucleotides: 7. The CDR3 nucleotides read TGTGCCAGCAGTTTAGAGACAGGGGGTCATCAGCCCCAGCATTTT. Its translation is CASSLETGGHQPQHF.

In this sample, this clone turned up a few times. This rearrangement joins TRBV9 to TRBJ2-2, with TRBD1 matching 9 bases. Germline CDR1 and CDR2: SGDLS and YYNGEE. J gave up 8 bases and V 0 bases, and 5 bases lay outside the gene matches. CDR3 size: 15 residues. CDR3 nucleotides: TGTGCCAGCAGCGTAGCGGGACAGGGATCTGGGGAGCTGTTTTTT. Encoded protein: CASSVAGQGSGELFF. Full variable domain (rest looked up from reference TRBV9 and TRBJ2-2): DSGVTQTPKHLITATGQRVTLRCSPRSGDLSVYWYQQSLDQGLQFLIQYYNGEERAKGNILERFSAQQFPDLHSELNLSSLELGDSALYFCASSVAGQGSGELFFGEGSRLTVL.

This chain joins TRBV6-5 and TRBJ1-3, with D uncertain. The germline V gene encodes CDR1 MNHEY and CDR2 SVGAGI. This CDR3 contains 12 residues. V was shortened by 5 bases and J by 6 bases, with 8 bases between the two germline ends. CDR3 sequence: CASSEEKNTIYF. CDR3 nucleotide sequence: TGTGCCAGCAGTGAAGAGAAAAACACCATATATTTT.

The rearrangement uses TRBV10-3 and TRBJ2-7; TRBD1 agrees at 7 bases. Germline CDR1 ENHRY, CDR2 SYGVKD. Losses at the gene ends were 5 bases for V and 0 bases for J; bases not matched to a gene: 7. This CDR3 contains 15 residues. CDR3 in DNA: TGTGCCATCAGTCAGATGACAGGGATCTCCTACGAGCAGTACTTC. This translates into CAISQMTGISYEQYF.

The V and J genes are TRBV7-2 and TRBJ2-1; the D is unclear. Per the germline V gene, CDR1 is SGHTA and CDR2 is FQGNSA. V was trimmed by 3 bases and J by 4 bases, leaving 13 bases between them. This CDR3 comprises 15 residues. The CDR3 sequence: CASSLGDTPYNEQFF. In nucleotides, the CDR3 is TGTGCCAGCAGCTTGGGCGACACCCCTTACAATGAGCAGTTCTTC. The complete variable domain, with remaining parts taken from reference TRBV7-2 and TRBJ2-1, reads GAGVSQSPSNKVTEKGKDVELRCDPISGHTALYWYRQSLGQGLEFLIYFQGNSAPDKSGLPSDRFSAERTGGSVSTLTIQRTQQEDSAVYLCASSLGDTPYNEQFFGPGTRLTVL.

This rearrangement joins TRBV19 to TRBJ2-1; TRBD2 aligns across 7 bases. This CDR3 has 11 amino acids. Trimming took 6 bases from V and 9 from J; bases not matched to a gene: 2. Looked up from germline, CDR1 is LNHDA and CDR2 is SQIVND (reference sequence). The CDR3 here is CASRRETEQFF. The CDR3 nucleotides read TGTGCCAGTAGGCGGGAGACTGAGCAGTTCTTC.

The chain combines TRBV7-2 with TRBJ2-7, with TRBD1 as a possible D gene (5 bases). This CDR3 is built from 15 residues. Trimming took 1 base from V and 2 from J, leaving 12 bases between them. Germline V gene data show CDR1 as SGHTA and CDR2 as FQGNSA. CDR3 sequence (DNA): TGTGCCAGCAGCTTAGTTGTAGGGGATACCTACGAGCAGTACTTC. Its translation: CASSLVVGDTYEQYF.

V is TRBV10-2 and J is TRBJ2-1; TRBD1 might be the D (7 bases). Germline V gene lookup returns CDR1 WSHSY and CDR2 SAAADI. The ends were cut back, 7 bases at V and 6 bases at J, with 19 bases in the middle. The CDR3 runs to 15 residues. CDR3 sequence (DNA): TGCGCCAGCAATCAGGGGGGAGGTCCGGCCAATGAGCAGTTCTTC. This translates into CASNQGGGPANEQFF.

This clone was seen once. The chain employs TRBV11-2 and TRBJ2-5, with a tentative D call TRBD2 (5 bases). The CDR3 runs 14 residues. The V end lost 5 bases, the J end lost 2 bases, and 12 bases lay between the germline ends. Germline V gives CDR1 SGHAT, CDR2 FQNNGV. In DNA form, the CDR3 reads TGTGCCAGCAGCCAGACTACCGAGCAAGAGACCCAGTACTTC. This gives the protein CASSQTTEQETQYF.

This chain joins TRBV30 and TRBJ1-5; no definite D call. The CDR3 has 14 residues. The germline V gene has CDR1 GTSNPN and CDR2 SVGIG (reference sequence). V lost 0 bases and J lost 5, with 11 bases in between. CDR3 nucleotides: TGTGCCTGGAGTGTATCCCACTCCGATCAGCCCCAGCATTTT. This sequence encodes CAWSVSHSDQPQHF.

This chain joins TRBV11-2 and TRBJ2-5; 12 nucleotides align to TRBD2. The ends lost 6 bases at V and 1 base at J; junction bases unmatched: 0. Germline CDR1 SGHAT, CDR2 FQNNGV. The CDR3 is 14 amino acids. The CDR3 reads CASRTSGGQETQYF. CDR3 DNA: TGTGCCAGCAGGACTAGCGGGGGCCAAGAGACCCAGTACTTC.

CDR3 DNA sequence: TGTGGCTCGGCGGGGAGCACAGATACGCAGTATTTT. Protein product: CGSAGSTDTQYF. J is TRBJ2-3 and V is TRBV28; D might be TRBD2 (6 bases). The CDR3 sequence is 12 residues long. CDR1 is MDHEN and CDR2 is SYDVKM in the germline V gene.

V is TRBV7-8 and J is TRBJ2-5, with 8 bases that match TRBD2. The CDR3 loop spans 15 amino acids. CDR1 and CDR2 (germline): SGHVS, FQNEAQ. V lost 2 bases, J lost 5 bases, and 7 bases stayed unmatched. The CDR3 coding sequence is TGTGCCAGCAGCTTATACGTCTCGGGAGGGGAGACCCAGTACTTC. Its protein is CASSLYVSGGETQYF.

The chain uses TRBV7-2 and TRBJ1-1, with D hard to call. The V gene lost 3 bases and the J gene lost 3 bases, with 8 bases spanning the gap. The CDR3 sequence is 13 residues long. Germline CDR1 and CDR2: SGHTA and FQGNSA. CDR3 region: CASSLTLYTEAFF. Written as DNA, the CDR3 is TGTGCCAGCAGCTTGACTCTTTACACTGAAGCTTTCTTT.

The chain has TRBV5-8 and TRBJ2-2; 7 bases map to TRBD2. The CDR3 is 14 amino acids. Losses at the gene ends were 9 bases for V and 5 bases for J; bases not matched to a gene: 10. From germline, CDR1 is SGHTS and CDR2 YDEGEE. The CDR3 region has the DNA TGTGCCACCACCCCCGGGGGGTTTACCGGGGAGCTGTTTTTT. Its protein is CATTPGGFTGELFF. Based on the CDR3 plus reference TRBV5-8 and TRBJ2-2, the full variable domain is EAGVTQSPTHLIKTRGQQATLRCSPISGHTSVYWYQQALGLGLQFLLWYDEGEERNRGNFPPRFSGRQFPNYSSELNVNALELEDSALYLCATTPGGFTGELFFGEGSRLTVL.

The rearrangement links TRBV7-2 to TRBJ2-7, with D tentatively TRBD2 (5 bases). The CDR3 runs 14 residues. Trimming removed 0 bases at V and 6 bases at J, with 12 bases between. Germline V CDR1 and CDR2: SGHTA, FQGNSA. The CDR3 DNA sequence: TGTGCCAGCAGCTTAGCCGGAGGTCTAGCCGAGCAGTACTTC. Its translation is CASSLAGGLAEQYF.

V gene TRBV5-5 combines with J gene TRBJ2-7; a possible D gene is TRBD1 (6 bases). Trimming left V 4 bases short and J 2 bases short, with 13 bases between. The germline V gene encodes CDR1 SGHKS and CDR2 YYEKEE (reference sequence). CDR3 size: 14 residues. The CDR3 protein is CASSRLQGTYEQYF. The CDR3 bases are TGTGCCAGCAGCAGGCTACAGGGAACCTACGAGCAGTACTTC.

CDR3 residues: CASSLLVQAVEQFF. The CDR3 DNA sequence: TGTGCCAGCAGCTTATTAGTACAGGCGGTTGAGCAGTTCTTC. The chain is built from TRBV7-9 and TRBJ2-1; perhaps TRBD1 as D (5 bases). Trimming took 2 bases from V and 9 from J, leaving 14 bases between them. Germline assignment: CDR1 SEHNR and CDR2 FQNEAQ (reference sequence). The CDR3 covers 14 residues.

V is TRBV10-3 and J is TRBJ1-6; TRBD1 matches 8 bases. Trimming removed 6 bases from V and 3 bases from J; junction bases left unmatched: 1. The CDR3 extends over 14 amino acids. Germline V gives CDR1 ENHRY, CDR2 SYGVKD. As DNA, the CDR3 is TGTGCCATCAGGGGACAGGACTATAATTCACCCCTCCACTTT. Its protein product is CAIRGQDYNSPLHF.